The 14 T cell receptor beta chains given below trace back to one sample, sequenced in a study of metastatic and nonmetastatic thyroid tumors. Before thyroid surgery, none of the patients had received any treatment. TCRdb used MiXCR to call clones anew from the PCR reads. Of roughly 22,000 clones in the sample, 36% were seen once. The specimen was blood. Receptors were obtained from a male donor with papillary thyroid cancer or a benign thyroid nodule (not recorded which). Some clones in this sample may be carry-over from other donors' samples.

This clone was detected ten times or more. The chain couples TRBV28 to TRBJ2-5, with D perhaps TRBD1 (6 bases). V was pared by 2 bases and J by 2 bases, with 12 bases between. Germline assignment: CDR1 MDHEN and CDR2 SYDVKM. The CDR3 totals 15 residues. CDR3: CASSLQGTSQETQYF. The CDR3 DNA reads TGTGCCAGCAGTTTACAGGGGACCTCGCAAGAGACCCAGTACTTC. The whole variable domain, remainder taken from reference TRBV28 and TRBJ2-5, is DVKVTQSSRYLVKRTGEKVFLECVQDMDHENMFWYRQDPGLGLRLIYFSYDVKMKEKGDIPEGYSVSREKKERFSLILESASTNQTSMYLCASSLQGTSQETQYFGPGTRLLVL.

In this sample, this clone is medium-sized (0.01 to 0.1%). The genes are TRBV20-1 and TRBJ2-1; 10 bases match TRBD1. With V trimmed by 5 bases and J by 3 bases, 10 bases remained unmatched. The germline gives CDR1 DFQATT, CDR2 SNEGSKA (reference sequence). The CDR3 spans 16 residues. The CDR3 here is CSAAGWGQGNYNEQFF. The CDR3 coding sequence is TGCAGTGCTGCCGGATGGGGACAGGGGAACTACAATGAGCAGTTCTTC.

Worth noting for this clone: The CDR3 ends on some other residue instead of the conserved phenylalanine or tryptophan, so this is likely a read error. The chain combines TRBV9 with TRBJ2-1; D not certain. V was clipped by 3 bases and J by 1 base, with 11 bases between them. Per the germline V gene, CDR1 is SGDLS and CDR2 is YYNGEE. This CDR3 contains 15 residues. CDR3 DNA: TGTGCCAGCAGCGCACAGCTAGGGTCCTACAATGAGCAGTTCGTC. Amino acids: CASSAQLGSYNEQFV.

The table lists this clone with a few counts. The chain is built from TRBV6-1 and TRBJ2-5; D remains unclear. The CDR3 is 13 amino acids. Between the trimmed V and J ends, which lost 2 bases and 2 bases, there was a span of 6 bases. The germline gives CDR1 MNHNS, CDR2 SASEGT. For the CDR3, the DNA is TGTGCCAGCAGTGAACTAGAACAAGAGACCCAGTACTTC. Translated, it gives CASSELEQETQYF.

CDR3 DNA: TGTGCCAGCACCCTAGGGGTGAACACTGAAGCTTTCTTT. Translated: CASTLGVNTEAFF. The chain joins TRBV6-2 or TRBV6-3 to TRBJ1-1; weak D call: TRBD1 (5 bases). V was cut by 7 bases and J by 0 bases, with 9 bases left in between. The CDR3 is made up of 13 amino acids. The germline V gene encodes CDR1 MNHEY and CDR2 SVGEGT.

The rearrangement uses TRBV20-1 and TRBJ2-7, with 10 nucleotides matching TRBD1. Germline trimming cut 6 bases from V and 4 bases from J; bases unmatched to any gene: 6. Germline loops: CDR1 DFQATT, CDR2 SNEGSKA (reference sequence). The length of the CDR3 is 13 residues. CDR3 sequence: CSARRTGGYEQYF. The CDR3 region has the DNA TGCAGTGCCCGGAGGACAGGGGGGTACGAGCAGTACTTC.

This clone was picked up many times. This rearrangement joins TRBV6-2 or TRBV6-3 to TRBJ2-7; D is uncertain. Germline V gives CDR1 MNHEY, CDR2 SVGEGT. The length of the CDR3 is 14 residues. V shed 4 bases and J shed 9 bases, with 19 bases lying between them. The CDR3: CASSFGPFRLGQYF. The CDR3 nucleotides are TGTGCCAGCAGTTTTGGGCCCTTCCGACTGGGGCAGTACTTC.

This chain connects TRBV4-3 to TRBJ1-2; D unclear. Germline CDR1 and CDR2: LGHNA and YSLEER. V lost 0 bases, J lost 7 bases, and 15 bases lay in between. CDR3 size: 15 residues. The CDR3 loop is CASSQDRGTGVGYTF. The CDR3 region has the DNA TGCGCCAGCAGCCAAGACCGTGGAACCGGAGTTGGCTACACCTTC.

This clone was counted at least ten times. This rearrangement joins TRBV7-3 to TRBJ2-5, with D maybe TRBD2 (6 bases). The V end lost 1 base, the J end lost 0 bases, and 21 bases lay between the germline ends. The length of the CDR3 is 19 residues. Germline-derived CDR1 and CDR2 are SGHTA and FQGTGA. Here the CDR3 DNA reads TGTGCCAGCAGCTTAAGGGCCCCCGGGGAACCGGGAGACCAAGAGACCCAGTACTTC. Protein: CASSLRAPGEPGDQETQYF.

V gene TRBV20-1 combines with J gene TRBJ2-2; 7 bases are a match to TRBD1. Germline V gives CDR1 DFQATT, CDR2 SNEGSKA (reference sequence). Unmatched junction bases numbered 11, after V lost 3 bases and J lost 4 bases. This CDR3 has 16 residues. This CDR3 is CSASEGQASITGELFF. CDR3 in DNA: TGCAGTGCTAGTGAAGGACAGGCCTCGATCACCGGGGAGCTGTTTTTT.

Many counts were recorded for this clone. This may arise from a read error, as a much more abundant clone is one base away. Without the conserved terminal phenylalanine or tryptophan, this CDR3 likely stems from a read error. The chain carries TRBV27 and TRBJ2-1; D is possibly TRBD1 (6 bases). Trimming removed 6 bases at V and 3 bases at J, with 18 bases between. The CDR3 contains 16 residues. Germline CDR1 MNHEY, CDR2 SMNVEV (reference sequence). The CDR3 sequence: CASRQSRTDLYNEQFV. DNA for the CDR3: TGTGCCAGCAGACAATCCCGGACAGACCTCTACAATGAGCAGTTCGTC.

The chain has TRBV19 and TRBJ1-2; 12 bases line up with TRBD1. After removal of 7 bases from V and 2 bases from J, the junction contained 14 bases not matched to a gene. The CDR3 loop spans 18 amino acids. From germline, CDR1 is LNHDA and CDR2 SQIVND (reference sequence). This CDR3 is CASTSKGTGGETNYGYTF. The CDR3 DNA sequence: TGTGCCAGTACCTCTAAGGGGACAGGGGGCGAAACGAACTATGGCTACACCTTC. The full variable domain, with the rest looked up from reference TRBV19 and TRBJ1-2, is DGGITQSPKYLFRKEGQNVTLSCEQNLNHDAMYWYRQDPGQGLRLIYYSQIVNDFQKGDIAEGYSVSREKKESFPLTVTSAQKNPTAFYLCASTSKGTGGETNYGYTFGSGTRLTVV.

This clone was found a few times. The chain uses TRBV12-3 or TRBV12-4 and TRBJ2-7; TRBD2 might be the D (6 bases). This CDR3 has 13 residues. Deletions cut 5 bases from V and 4 bases from J, with 12 bases between. The CDR3 is CASSPREAYEQYF. CDR3 DNA: TGTGCCAGCAGTCCCAGGGAGGCGTACGAGCAGTACTTC.

This clone was seen a few times. This chain connects TRBV6-6 to TRBJ2-7; 7 positions agree with TRBD1. In germline, CDR1 is MNHNY, CDR2 SVGAGI (reference sequence). Unmatched junction bases numbered 11, after V lost 3 bases and J lost 6 bases. The CDR3 runs 15 residues. The CDR3: CASSYEGQYVSEQYF. DNA of the CDR3: TGTGCCAGCAGTTATGAGGGACAGTATGTCTCCGAGCAGTACTTC.